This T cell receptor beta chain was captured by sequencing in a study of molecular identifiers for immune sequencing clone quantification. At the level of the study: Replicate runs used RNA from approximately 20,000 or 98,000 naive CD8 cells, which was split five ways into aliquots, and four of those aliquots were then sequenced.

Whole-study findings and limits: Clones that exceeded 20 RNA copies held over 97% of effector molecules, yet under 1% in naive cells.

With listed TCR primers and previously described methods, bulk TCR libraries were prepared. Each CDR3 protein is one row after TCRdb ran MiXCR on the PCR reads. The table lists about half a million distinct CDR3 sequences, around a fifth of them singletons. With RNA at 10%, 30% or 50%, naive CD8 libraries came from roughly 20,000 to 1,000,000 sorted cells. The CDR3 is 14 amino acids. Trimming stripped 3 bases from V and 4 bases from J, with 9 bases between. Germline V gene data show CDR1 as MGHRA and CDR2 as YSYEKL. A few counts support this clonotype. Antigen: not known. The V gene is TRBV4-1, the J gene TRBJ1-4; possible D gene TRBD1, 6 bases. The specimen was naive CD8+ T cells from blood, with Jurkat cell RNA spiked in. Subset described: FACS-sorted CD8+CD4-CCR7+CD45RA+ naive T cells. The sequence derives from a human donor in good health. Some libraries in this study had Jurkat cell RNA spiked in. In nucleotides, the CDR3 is TGCGCCAGCAGCCAGAGGACAGATAATGAAAAACTGTTTTTT. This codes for CASSQRTDNEKLFF.